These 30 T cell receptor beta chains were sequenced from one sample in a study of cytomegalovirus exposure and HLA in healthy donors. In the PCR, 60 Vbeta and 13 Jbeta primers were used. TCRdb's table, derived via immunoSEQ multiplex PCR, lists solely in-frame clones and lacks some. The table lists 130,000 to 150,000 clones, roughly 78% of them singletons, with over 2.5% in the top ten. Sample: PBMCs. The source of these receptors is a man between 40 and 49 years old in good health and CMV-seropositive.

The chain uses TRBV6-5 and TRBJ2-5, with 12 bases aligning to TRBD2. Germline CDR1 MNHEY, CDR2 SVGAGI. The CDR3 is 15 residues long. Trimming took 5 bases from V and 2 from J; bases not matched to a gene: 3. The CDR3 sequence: CASSGLAGIQETQYF. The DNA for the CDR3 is TGTGCCAGCAGTGGACTAGCGGGGATTCAAGAGACCCAGTACTTC.

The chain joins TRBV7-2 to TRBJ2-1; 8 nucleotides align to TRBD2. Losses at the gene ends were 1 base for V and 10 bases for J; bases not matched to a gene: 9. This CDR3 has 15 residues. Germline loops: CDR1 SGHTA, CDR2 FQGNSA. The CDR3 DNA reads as TGTGCCAGCAGCTTAGACGGTAGCGGGGTTTGGGAGCAGTTCTTC. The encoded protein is CASSLDGSGVWEQFF.

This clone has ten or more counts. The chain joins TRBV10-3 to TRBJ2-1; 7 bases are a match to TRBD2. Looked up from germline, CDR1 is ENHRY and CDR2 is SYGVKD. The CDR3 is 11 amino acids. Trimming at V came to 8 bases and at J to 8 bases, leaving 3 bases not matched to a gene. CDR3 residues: CAIRDYYEQFF. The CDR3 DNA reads TGTGCCATCCGGGACTATTATGAGCAGTTCTTC.

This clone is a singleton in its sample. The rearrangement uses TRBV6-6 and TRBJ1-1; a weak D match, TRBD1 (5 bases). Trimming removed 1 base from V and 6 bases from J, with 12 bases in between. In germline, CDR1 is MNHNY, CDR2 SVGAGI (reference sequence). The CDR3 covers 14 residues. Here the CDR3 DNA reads TGTGCCAGCAGTTACTGGCAGGGTAAAGCTGAAGCTTTCTTT. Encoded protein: CASSYWQGKAEAFF.

The CDR3 loop is CASSAQGPAEKLFF. CDR3 coding DNA: TGTGCCAGCAGTGCGCAGGGCCCGGCTGAAAAACTGTTTTTT. The V gene is TRBV6-1, the J gene TRBJ1-4; D perhaps matches TRBD1 (5 bases). V dropped 4 bases and J dropped 7 bases, with 13 bases sitting between them. Germline V lookup: CDR1 MNHNS, CDR2 SASEGT. The CDR3 sequence is 14 residues long.

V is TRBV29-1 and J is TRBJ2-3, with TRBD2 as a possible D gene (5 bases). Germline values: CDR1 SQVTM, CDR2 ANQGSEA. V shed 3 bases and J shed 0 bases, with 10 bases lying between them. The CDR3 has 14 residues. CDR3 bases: TGCAGCGTTGACATCAGCGGAAGCACAGATACGCAGTATTTT. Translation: CSVDISGSTDTQYF.

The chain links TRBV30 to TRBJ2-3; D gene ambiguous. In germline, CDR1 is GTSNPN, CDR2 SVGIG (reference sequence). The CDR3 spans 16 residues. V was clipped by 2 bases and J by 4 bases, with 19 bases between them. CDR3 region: CAWSFFMAVRSDTQYF. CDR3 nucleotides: TGTGCCTGGAGTTTCTTTATGGCAGTGCGGTCAGATACGCAGTATTTT.

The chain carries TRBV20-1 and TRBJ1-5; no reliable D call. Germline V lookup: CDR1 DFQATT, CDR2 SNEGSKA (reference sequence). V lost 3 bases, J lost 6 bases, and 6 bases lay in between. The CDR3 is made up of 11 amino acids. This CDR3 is CSASLGQPQHF. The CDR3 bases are TGCAGTGCTAGCCTCGGTCAGCCCCAGCATTTT.

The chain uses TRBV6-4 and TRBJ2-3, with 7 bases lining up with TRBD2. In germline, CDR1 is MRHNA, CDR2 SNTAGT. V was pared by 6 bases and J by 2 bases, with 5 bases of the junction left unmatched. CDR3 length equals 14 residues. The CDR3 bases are TGTGCCAGCAGCGAAGCGGGGTACACAGATACGCAGTATTTT. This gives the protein CASSEAGYTDTQYF.

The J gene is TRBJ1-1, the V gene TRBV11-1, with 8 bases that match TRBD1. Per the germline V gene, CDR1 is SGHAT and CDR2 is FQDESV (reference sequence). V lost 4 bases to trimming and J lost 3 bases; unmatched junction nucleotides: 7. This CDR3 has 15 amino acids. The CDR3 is CASSSPGTGHTEAFF. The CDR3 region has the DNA TGTGCCAGCAGCTCACCCGGGACAGGTCACACTGAAGCTTTCTTT. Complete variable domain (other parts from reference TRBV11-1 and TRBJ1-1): EAEVAQSPRYKITEKSQAVAFWCDPISGHATLYWYRQILGQGPELLVQFQDESVVDDSQLPKDRFSAERLKGVDSTLKIQPAELGDSAMYLCASSSPGTGHTEAFFGQGTRLTVV.

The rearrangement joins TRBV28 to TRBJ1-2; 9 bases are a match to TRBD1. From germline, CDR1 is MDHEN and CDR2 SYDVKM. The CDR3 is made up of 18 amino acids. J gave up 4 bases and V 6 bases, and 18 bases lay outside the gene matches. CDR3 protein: CASRPPGITGGVGYGYTF. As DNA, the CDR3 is TGTGCCAGCAGACCCCCCGGGATAACAGGGGGCGTAGGCTATGGCTACACCTTC.

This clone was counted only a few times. The CDR3 sequence is CASSPGTGITDTQYF. The CDR3 nucleotides are TGCGCCAGCAGCCCCGGGACAGGGATCACAGATACGCAGTATTTT. The chain employs TRBV10-1 and TRBJ2-3, with TRBD1 identical over 9 bases. This CDR3 has 15 residues. The trim removed 6 bases at V and 2 bases at J, leaving 6 bases unmatched. Germline V gene lookup returns CDR1 WNHNN and CDR2 SYGVQD (reference sequence).

The CDR3 sequence: CASTGDRGPSSYEQYF. DNA of the CDR3: TGTGCCAGCACCGGGGACAGGGGCCCCTCCTCCTACGAGCAGTACTTC. The V and J genes are TRBV28 and TRBJ2-7, with 10 bases fitting TRBD1. Looked up from germline, CDR1 is MDHEN and CDR2 is SYDVKM. Unmatched junction bases numbered 9, after V lost 7 bases and J lost 0 bases. The CDR3 spans 16 residues.

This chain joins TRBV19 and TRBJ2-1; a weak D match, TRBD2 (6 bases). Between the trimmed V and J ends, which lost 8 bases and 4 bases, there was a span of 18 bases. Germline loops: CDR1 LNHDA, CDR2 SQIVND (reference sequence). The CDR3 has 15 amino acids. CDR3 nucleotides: TGTGCCAGTCGTCTCCGGGACTCGCTATACAATGAGCAGTTCTTC. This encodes CASRLRDSLYNEQFF.

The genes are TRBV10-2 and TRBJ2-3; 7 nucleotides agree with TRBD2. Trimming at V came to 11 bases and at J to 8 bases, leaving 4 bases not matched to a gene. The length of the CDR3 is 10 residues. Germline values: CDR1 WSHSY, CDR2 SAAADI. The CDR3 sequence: CAERLATQYF. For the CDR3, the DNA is TGCGCCGAGAGACTAGCTACGCAGTATTTT.

CDR3 DNA sequence: TGTGCCAGCAGTTTAAAAGCTCCTGGTTTCGCCGGGGAGCTGTTTTTT. Translating gives CASSLKAPGFAGELFF. The chain carries TRBV27 and TRBJ2-2; D call uncertain. Germline V lookup: CDR1 MNHEY, CDR2 SMNVEV (reference sequence). The CDR3 is made up of 16 amino acids. V gave up 2 bases and J gave up 6 bases, with 16 bases separating them.

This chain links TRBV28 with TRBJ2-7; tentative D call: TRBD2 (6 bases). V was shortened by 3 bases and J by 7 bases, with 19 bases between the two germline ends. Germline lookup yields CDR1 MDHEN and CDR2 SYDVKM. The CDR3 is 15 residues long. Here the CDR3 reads CASSFYGRPAGEQYF. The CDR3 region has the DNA TGTGCCAGCAGTTTTTATGGCCGCCCCGCGGGGGAGCAGTACTTC.

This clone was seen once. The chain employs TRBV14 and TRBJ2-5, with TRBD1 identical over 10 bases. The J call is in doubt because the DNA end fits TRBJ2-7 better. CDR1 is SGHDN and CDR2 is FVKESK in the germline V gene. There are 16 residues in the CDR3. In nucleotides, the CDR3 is TGTGCCAGCAGCAAAAATCCGGGACAGGGGACCTACGAGCAGTACTTC. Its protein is CASSKNPGQGTYEQYF.

The CDR3 DNA reads TGTGCCAGCAGCACAGGGTCTGGAAACACCATATATTTT. Its translation is CASSTGSGNTIYF. The rearrangement joins TRBV13 to TRBJ1-3; D might be TRBD1 (6 bases). The CDR3 has 13 residues. Trimming took off 5 bases at V and 1 base at J, with 6 bases between the two ends. Germline CDR1 reads PRHDT; CDR2 reads FYEKMQ (reference sequence). Together with reference TRBV13 and TRBJ1-3, the CDR3 gives the full variable domain: AAGVIQSPRHLIKEKRETATLKCYPIPRHDTVYWYQQGPGQDPQFLISFYEKMQSDKGSIPDRFSAQQFSDYHSELNMSSLELGDSALYFCASSTGSGNTIYFGEGSWLTVV.

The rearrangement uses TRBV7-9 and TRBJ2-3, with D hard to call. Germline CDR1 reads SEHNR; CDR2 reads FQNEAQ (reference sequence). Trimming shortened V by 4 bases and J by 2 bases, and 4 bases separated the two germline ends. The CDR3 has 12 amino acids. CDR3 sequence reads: CASSSYTDTQYF. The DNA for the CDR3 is TGTGCCAGCAGCTCCTACACAGATACGCAGTATTTT.

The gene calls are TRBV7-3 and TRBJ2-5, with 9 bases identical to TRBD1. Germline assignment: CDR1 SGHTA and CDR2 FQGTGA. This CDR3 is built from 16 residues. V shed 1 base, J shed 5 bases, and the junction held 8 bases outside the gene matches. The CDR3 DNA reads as TGTGCCAGCAGCTTAATACCCAACAGGGGGCCGGAGACCCAGTACTTC. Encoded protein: CASSLIPNRGPETQYF.

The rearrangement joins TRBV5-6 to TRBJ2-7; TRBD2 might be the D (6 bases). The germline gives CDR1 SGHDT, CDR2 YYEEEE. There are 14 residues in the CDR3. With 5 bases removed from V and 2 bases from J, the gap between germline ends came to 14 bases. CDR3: CASSSVGRTYEQYF. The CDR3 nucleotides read TGTGCCAGCAGTTCCGTCGGGAGAACCTACGAGCAGTACTTC.

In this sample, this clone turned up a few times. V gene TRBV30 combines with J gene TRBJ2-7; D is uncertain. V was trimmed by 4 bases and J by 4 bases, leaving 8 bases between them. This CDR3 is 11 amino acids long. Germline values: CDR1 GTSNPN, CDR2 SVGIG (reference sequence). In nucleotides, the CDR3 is TGTGCCTGGACTAGTTTATACGAGCAGTACTTC. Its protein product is CAWTSLYEQYF.

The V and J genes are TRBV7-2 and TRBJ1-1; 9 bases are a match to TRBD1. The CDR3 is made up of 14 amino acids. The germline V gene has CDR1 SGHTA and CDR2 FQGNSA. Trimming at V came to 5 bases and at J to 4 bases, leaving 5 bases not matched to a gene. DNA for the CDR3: TGTGCCAGCAGCCCCGGGACAGGGATCACTGAAGCTTTCTTT. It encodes CASSPGTGITEAFF.

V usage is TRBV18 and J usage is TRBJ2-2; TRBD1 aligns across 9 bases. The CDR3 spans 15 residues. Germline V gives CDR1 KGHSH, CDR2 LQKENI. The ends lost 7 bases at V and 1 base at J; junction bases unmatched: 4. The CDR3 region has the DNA TGTGCCAGCTTGGGACAGGGACGGAACACCGGGGAGCTGTTTTTT. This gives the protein CASLGQGRNTGELFF.

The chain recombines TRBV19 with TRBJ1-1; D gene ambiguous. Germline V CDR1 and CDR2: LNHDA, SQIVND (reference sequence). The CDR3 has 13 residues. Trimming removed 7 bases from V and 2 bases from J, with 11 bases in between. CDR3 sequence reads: CASKRVDNTEAFF. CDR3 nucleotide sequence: TGTGCCAGTAAGAGGGTGGATAACACTGAAGCTTTCTTT.

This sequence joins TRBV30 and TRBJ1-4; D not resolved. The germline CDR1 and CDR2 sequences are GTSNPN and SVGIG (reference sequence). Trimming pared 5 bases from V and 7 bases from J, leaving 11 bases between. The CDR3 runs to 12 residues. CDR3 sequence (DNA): TGTGCCTGGGGTCGCCACTCTGAAAAACTGTTTTTT. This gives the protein CAWGRHSEKLFF.

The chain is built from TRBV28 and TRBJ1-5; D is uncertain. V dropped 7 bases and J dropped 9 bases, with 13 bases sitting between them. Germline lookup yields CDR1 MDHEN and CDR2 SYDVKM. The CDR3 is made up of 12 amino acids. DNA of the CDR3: TGTGCCAGCACCGTCGCCTCAGGGCCCCAGCATTTT. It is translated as CASTVASGPQHF.

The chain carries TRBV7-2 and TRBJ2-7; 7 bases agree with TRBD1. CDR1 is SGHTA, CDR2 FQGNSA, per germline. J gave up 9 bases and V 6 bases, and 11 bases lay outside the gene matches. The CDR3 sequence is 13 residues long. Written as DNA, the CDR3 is TGTGCCAGCAGTTCGGGACAGCGGACTCGGCAGTACTTC. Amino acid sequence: CASSSGQRTRQYF. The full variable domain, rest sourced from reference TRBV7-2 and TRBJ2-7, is GAGVSQSPSNKVTEKGKDVELRCDPISGHTALYWYRQSLGQGLEFLIYFQGNSAPDKSGLPSDRFSAERTGGSVSTLTIQRTQQEDSAVYLCASSSGQRTRQYFGPGTRLTVT.

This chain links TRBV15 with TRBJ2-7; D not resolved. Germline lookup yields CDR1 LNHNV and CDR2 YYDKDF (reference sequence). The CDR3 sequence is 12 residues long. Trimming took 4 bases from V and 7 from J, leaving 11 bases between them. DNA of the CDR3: TGTGCCACCAGCAAAACCGGGTCGGAGCAGTACTTC. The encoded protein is CATSKTGSEQYF. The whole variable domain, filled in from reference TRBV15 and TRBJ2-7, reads DAMVIQNPRYQVTQFGKPVTLSCSQTLNHNVMYWYQQKSSQAPKLLFHYYDKDFNNEADTPDNFQSRRPNTSFCFLDIRSPGLGDTAMYLCATSKTGSEQYFGPGTRLTVT.